The clone carrying this T cell receptor beta chain was recorded many times. Its antigen remains unidentified. Germline CDR1 and CDR2: SQVTM and ANQGSEA. CDR3 length: 13 amino acids. Trimming pared 5 bases from V and 4 bases from J, leaving 14 bases between. This entry is derived from a study of early T cells in non-severe SARS-CoV-2 infection. Study-wide context: Sequenced bulk RNA came from whole blood that was unsorted, and chains were unpaired.

Unique molecular identifiers were attached to individual cDNA molecules. TCRdb analysed the 5' RACE reads with MiXCR anew, one entry per CDR3 protein. Of some 49,000 distinct CDR3 sequences listed, about 12% are singletons. Overall study findings and caveats: VDJdb-based matching was biased toward anti-spike CD8 responses and missed private and CD4 specificities.

The sequencing input was whole blood. The chain links TRBV29-1 to TRBJ2-5, with TRBD2 as a possible D gene (6 bases). The TCR sequence derives from an adult who was a healthcare worker with PCR-confirmed SARS-CoV-2 infection or an uninfected control (not recorded which). The DNA for the CDR3 is TGCAGCGTTTGGCGGGATCGGGCAGAGACCCAGTACTTC. Translation: CSVWRDRAETQYF.